This T cell receptor beta chain comes out of a study of T cells in Graves' hyperthyroidism and ophthalmopathy. Germline assignment: CDR1 SEHNR and CDR2 FQNEAQ (reference sequence). V lost 5 bases and J 0 bases, leaving 14 bases between the germline ends. The CDR3 extends over 16 amino acids. There are many counts of this clonotype. From RNA transcripts, TCR beta CDR3 regions were amplified. Researchers ran a first-round RT-PCR on the TCR CDR3 using the HTBI primer set. A single record per CDR3 protein comes from TCRdb applying MiXCR to the multiplex PCR reads. The table has approximately 520,000 distinct CDR3 sequences, 20% seen once.

The rearrangement uses TRBV7-9 and TRBJ2-4; unclear D gene. The sequenced sample was blood. The source is a man between 18 and 29 years old with Graves' hyperthyroidism. In DNA, the CDR3 is TGTGCCAGCAGCCCCGCCAGCGAGCTAGCCAAAAACATTCAGTACTTC. It translates to CASSPASELAKNIQYF.